The 23 T cell receptor beta chains below all came from one sample that was sequenced in a study of T cells in Graves' hyperthyroidism and ophthalmopathy. TCR beta CDR3 regions were amplified from RNA transcripts. When the TCR CDR3 underwent first-round RT-PCR, the HTBI primer set was used. One entry per CDR3 protein, called by TCRdb with MiXCR from the multiplex PCR reads. The sample lists around 380,000 distinct CDR3 sequences; less than 15% were seen once. Sequenced: blood. These receptors were collected from a man younger than 40 with Graves' hyperthyroidism that later progressed to Graves' ophthalmopathy.

This clonotype was picked up a small number of times. A single base separates this from a much larger clone, so it may be a read error. This chain connects TRBV2 to TRBJ1-3; no definite D call. Germline V gene sequence: CDR1 SNHLY, CDR2 FYNNEI. The CDR3 covers 14 residues. CDR3 residues: CASSAVTAGTTIYF. DNA for the CDR3: TGTGCCAGCAGTGCCGTGACGGCCGGAACCACCATATATTTT.

This clonotype was picked up a small number of times. The J gene is TRBJ1-1, the V gene TRBV29-1; D is possibly TRBD1 (5 bases). The V gene lost 1 base and the J gene lost 5 bases, with 5 bases spanning the gap. The germline gives CDR1 SQVTM, CDR2 ANQGSEA. The length of the CDR3 is 11 residues. The CDR3 DNA reads as TGCAGCGTTGAAGGGGGGACTGAAGCTTTCTTT. This sequence encodes CSVEGGTEAFF.

This clonotype was detected many times. The chain couples TRBV5-1 to TRBJ2-7; TRBD2 matches 7 bases. Trimming at V came to 4 bases and at J to 1 base, leaving 11 bases not matched to a gene. The CDR3 sequence is 16 residues long. CDR1 is SGHRS and CDR2 is YFSETQ in the germline V gene. In DNA form, the CDR3 reads TGCGCCAGCAGCCCCCTGACTAGCAGTGGTTCCTACGAGCAGTACTTC. This gives the protein CASSPLTSSGSYEQYF. Combining the CDR3 with reference TRBV5-1 and TRBJ2-7 gives the whole variable domain KAGVTQTPRYLIKTRGQQVTLSCSPISGHRSVSWYQQTPGQGLQFLFEYFSETQRNKGNFPGRFSGRQFSNSRSEMNVSTLELGDSALYLCASSPLTSSGSYEQYFGPGTRLTVT.

This clonotype was found many times. The V and J genes are TRBV7-9 and TRBJ2-3; D uncertain. CDR1 SEHNR and CDR2 FQNEAQ come from the germline V gene (reference sequence). Trimming pared 5 bases from V and 1 base from J, leaving 16 bases between. CDR3 length: 16 residues. The CDR3 here is CASSISRLSRTDTQYF. CDR3 nucleotide sequence: TGTGCCAGCAGCATCTCCCGGCTCTCTCGCACAGATACGCAGTATTTT.

This clonotype was counted at least ten times. V usage is TRBV12-3 or TRBV12-4 and J usage is TRBJ2-1; perhaps TRBD1 as D (6 bases). The CDR3 runs to 12 residues. V lost 5 bases to trimming and J lost 11 bases, with 13 bases between them. CDR3 loop: CASSLDRLKQFF. CDR3 nucleotide sequence: TGTGCCAGCAGTCTCGACAGGCTCAAGCAGTTCTTC.

This clonotype was found many times. V and J are TRBV6-1 and TRBJ2-5, with a weak D call TRBD1 (6 bases). Germline V gene lookup returns CDR1 MNHNS and CDR2 SASEGT. There are 13 residues in the CDR3. The germline V and J ends were trimmed by 6 bases and 4 bases, with 12 bases remaining between them. In DNA, the CDR3 is TGTGCCAGCAGACAAACCAGGGGAGAGACCCAGTACTTC. Translated, it gives CASRQTRGETQYF.

This clonotype has ten or more counts. This chain uses TRBV20-1 with TRBJ1-4; D not certain. CDR3 length: 13 amino acids. In germline, CDR1 is DFQATT, CDR2 SNEGSKA (reference sequence). V was clipped by 0 bases and J by 0 bases, with 2 bases between them. For the CDR3, the DNA is TGCAGTGCTAGAGATACAACTAATGAAAAACTGTTTTTT. Protein sequence: CSARDTTNEKLFF.

This clonotype was detected a few times. V is TRBV13 and J is TRBJ1-6, with 9 bases matching TRBD1. Losses at the gene ends were 2 bases for V and 7 bases for J; bases not matched to a gene: 3. CDR3 length equals 15 residues. Germline-derived CDR1 and CDR2 are PRHDT and FYEKMQ (reference sequence). CDR3 in DNA: TGTGCCAGCAGCTTAAGACAGGGGGGGAATTCACCCCTCCACTTT. This codes for CASSLRQGGNSPLHF.

As for this clonotype: Being one base from a much bigger clone, this may be a read error. V gene TRBV27 combines with J gene TRBJ2-1; weak D call: TRBD1 (5 bases). This CDR3 comprises 15 residues. Trimming left V 5 bases short and J 7 bases short, with 18 bases between. The germline CDR1 and CDR2 sequences are MNHEY and SMNVEV (reference sequence). CDR3: CASSESRARMNEQFF. In DNA, the CDR3 is TGTGCCAGCAGTGAGTCCAGGGCTCGTATGAATGAGCAGTTCTTC.

The rearrangement uses TRBV5-1 and TRBJ1-3; tentatively, D is TRBD1 (5 bases). Deletions cut 0 bases from V and 2 bases from J, with 12 bases between. This CDR3 is built from 16 residues. The germline gives CDR1 SGHRS, CDR2 YFSETQ. CDR3 nucleotide sequence: TGCGCCAGCAGCTTGGTTGGGGGACGTACTGGAAACACCATATATTTT. It translates to CASSLVGGRTGNTIYF.

The chain uses TRBV20-1 and TRBJ2-7; 9 bases agree with TRBD2. Trimming removed 3 bases from V and 9 bases from J; junction bases left unmatched: 9. The CDR3 has 13 amino acids. The germline gives CDR1 DFQATT, CDR2 SNEGSKA (reference sequence). The CDR3 nucleotides read TGCAGTGCTAGGCTAGCGGGGTCCACTGGGCAGTACTTC. This sequence encodes CSARLAGSTGQYF.

This clonotype was found a few times. The genes are TRBV9 and TRBJ1-1; tentative D call: TRBD1 (5 bases). Trimming shortened V by 3 bases and J by 5 bases, and 20 bases separated the two germline ends. Germline-derived CDR1 and CDR2 are SGDLS and YYNGEE. The CDR3 contains 16 residues. As DNA, the CDR3 is TGTGCCAGCAGCGCGGGGAGGCAGGGAGGGTGGACTGAAGCTTTCTTT. Encoded protein: CASSAGRQGGWTEAFF.

This clonotype has ten or more counts. The chain recombines TRBV11-3 with TRBJ2-3; tentatively, D is TRBD1 (5 bases). This CDR3 is 13 amino acids long. Trimming took 2 bases from V and 5 from J, leaving 8 bases between them. CDR1 and CDR2 (germline): SGHNT, YENEEA. The CDR3 DNA reads as TGTGCCAGCAGCTTAACCCAGGGAGATACGCAGTATTTT. This translates into CASSLTQGDTQYF.

Notes on this clonotype: This may come from a read error, since a much larger clone is one base off. This chain uses TRBV5-1 with TRBJ2-1; the match to TRBD1 covers 8 bases. CDR3 length: 15 amino acids. With 5 bases clipped from V and 8 bases from J, the junction kept 12 bases outside the gene matches. CDR1 and CDR2 (germline): SGHRS, YFSETQ. This CDR3 reads CASRLTGTGYDEQFF. The CDR3 DNA sequence: TGCGCCAGCAGGCTCACCGGGACAGGATACGATGAGCAGTTCTTC.

The chain uses TRBV5-6 and TRBJ2-5; perhaps TRBD1 as D (6 bases). The ends were cut back, 4 bases at V and 5 bases at J, with 18 bases in the middle. There are 15 residues in the CDR3. Germline values: CDR1 SGHDT, CDR2 YYEEEE. CDR3 loop: CASSRQVPLRETQYF. CDR3 nucleotide sequence: TGTGCCAGCAGCAGACAGGTCCCCCTCCGGGAGACCCAGTACTTC.

The table lists this clonotype with many counts. The chain links TRBV7-9 to TRBJ2-7; 8 bases line up with TRBD2. CDR1 and CDR2 (germline): SEHNR, FQNEAQ (reference sequence). V dropped 1 base and J dropped 5; count of bases not matched to a gene: 4. The CDR3 runs 14 residues. Here the CDR3 DNA reads TGTGCCAGCAGCTTAGTCGCGGGGGGCGACGAGCAGTACTTC. It yields the protein CASSLVAGGDEQYF.

A note on this clonotype: Since a much larger clone is just one base distant, this may be a read error. This sequence joins TRBV6-1 and TRBJ2-5; D uncertain. There are 16 residues in the CDR3. In germline, CDR1 is MNHNS, CDR2 SASEGT. V was shortened by 3 bases and J by 5 bases, with 19 bases between the two germline ends. The DNA for the CDR3 is TGTGCCAGCAGTGATTTGGGCAAGGGTCCGAGGGAGACCCAGTACTTC. Translation: CASSDLGKGPRETQYF.

The chain uses TRBV6-1 and TRBJ1-1; no reliable D call. Germline values: CDR1 MNHNS, CDR2 SASEGT. This CDR3 region has 15 residues. With 4 bases removed from V and 4 bases from J, the gap between germline ends came to 16 bases. The CDR3 DNA reads TGTGCCAGCAGTGGGTTGACCGAACTAATCACTGAAGCTTTCTTT. Its protein is CASSGLTELITEAFF.

Ten or more counts support this clonotype. The rearrangement uses TRBV24-1 and TRBJ2-5; TRBD1 is a possible D gene (6 bases). This CDR3 is 13 amino acids long. V lost 6 bases and J lost 2, with 9 bases in between. The germline V gene encodes CDR1 KGHDR and CDR2 SFDVKD. The CDR3 coding sequence is TGTGCCACCAGTTCGGACAGACAAGAGACCCAGTACTTC. Protein product: CATSSDRQETQYF.

This clonotype has ten or more counts. CDR3 residues: CASSLPPYRGNEQFF. CDR3 in DNA: TGTGCCAGCAGTTTACCCCCGTACAGGGGCAATGAGCAGTTCTTC. The V call is TRBV28, the J call TRBJ2-1; TRBD1 aligns across 7 bases. This CDR3 has 15 residues. V lost 2 bases, J lost 6 bases, and 7 bases stayed unmatched. CDR1 is MDHEN and CDR2 is SYDVKM in the germline V gene.

This clonotype was observed at least ten times. The chain links TRBV28 to TRBJ1-1, with TRBD1 as a possible D gene (5 bases). V lost 3 bases and J 1 base, leaving 9 bases between the germline ends. This CDR3 is built from 14 residues. The germline CDR1 and CDR2 sequences are MDHEN and SYDVKM. The CDR3 protein is CASSFRGSNTEAFF. CDR3 nucleotides: TGTGCCAGCAGTTTTCGGGGGTCGAACACTGAAGCTTTCTTT.

This clonotype was recorded at least ten times. The chain is built from TRBV6-5 and TRBJ2-3, with D perhaps being TRBD1 or TRBD2 (5 bases each). CDR1 and CDR2 (germline): MNHEY, SVGAGI. V dropped 1 base and J dropped 6 bases, with 5 bases sitting between them. There are 12 residues in the CDR3. CDR3: CASSYWGDTQYF. CDR3 in DNA: TGTGCCAGCAGTTACTGGGGGGATACGCAGTATTTT.

The table lists this clonotype with a few counts. V usage is TRBV9 and J usage is TRBJ2-3; D is possibly TRBD1 (5 bases). CDR3 length equals 13 residues. The germline V gene has CDR1 SGDLS and CDR2 YYNGEE. V dropped 0 bases and J dropped 10 bases, with 12 bases sitting between them. CDR3 coding DNA: TGTGCCAGCAGCGTAGATGGTCAGGGTCCGCAGTATTTT. This encodes CASSVDGQGPQYF.